The rows below give T cell receptor beta chains drawn from one sample of a study of sequential checkpoint blockade in melanoma. Sequencing was performed with immunoSEQ multiplex PCR; in TCRdb, only in-frame clones are kept and a portion is missing. Counted here are approximately 13,000 clones, 65% to 85% occurring once; the ten biggest clones make up approximately 52%. The sample in question was CD8+ T cells sorted from blood (inferred from file names), obtained from a patient given nivolumab and ipilimumab in sequence. These receptors came from a human patient with melanoma. Some clones in this sample may be carry-over from other donors' samples. Both conserved end residues are part of each CDR3. D genes are given only for firm matches. Only some rows state a clone size, as once, few, many or a class for expanded clones.

v_call: TRBV16; j_call: TRBJ1-2; d_call: -; clone_size: -; cdr3_nt: TGTGCCAGCAGCCTGACCGGGGGCTATGGCTACACCTTC; cdr3_aa: CASSLTGGYGYTF
v_call: TRBV2; j_call: TRBJ1-2; d_call: -; clone_size: -; cdr3_nt: TGTGCCAGCAGTGTATTTCGTCCGGGTCCAAACCCCTCTCCGGGGGGTGGCTACACCTTC; cdr3_aa: CASSVFRPGPNPSPGGGYTF
v_call: TRBV7-8; j_call: TRBJ2-7; d_call: TRBD1; clone_size: few; cdr3_nt: TGTGCCAGCAGCCGGGACAGGGGCTACGAGCAGTACTTC; cdr3_aa: CASSRDRGYEQYF
v_call: TRBV6-1; j_call: TRBJ2-7; d_call: TRBD1; clone_size: once; cdr3_nt: TGTGCCAGCAGTCCCGGGACAGGGCTTTCCTACGAGCAGTACTTC; cdr3_aa: CASSPGTGLSYEQYF
v_call: TRBV7-8; j_call: TRBJ2-2; d_call: -; clone_size: few; cdr3_nt: TGTGCCAGCAGAATCAGGGGAGGGGACACCGGGGAGCTGTTTTTT; cdr3_aa: CASRIRGGDTGELFF
v_call: TRBV2; j_call: TRBJ2-7; d_call: -; clone_size: -; cdr3_nt: TGTGCCAGCATCGAGGGGGTATTAAGCTCCTACGAGCAGTACTTC; cdr3_aa: CASIEGVLSSYEQYF
v_call: TRBV28; j_call: TRBJ1-5; d_call: -; clone_size: -; cdr3_nt: TGTGCCAGCAGGCAGACAGTAAATAGCAATCAGCCCCAGCATTTT; cdr3_aa: CASRQTVNSNQPQHF
v_call: TRBV29-1; j_call: TRBJ1-3; d_call: -; clone_size: -; cdr3_nt: TGCAGCGTTGAAGATGGAGGGAGCTCTGGAAACACCATATATTTT; cdr3_aa: CSVEDGGSSGNTIYF
v_call: TRBV5-7; j_call: TRBJ1-1; d_call: TRBD1; clone_size: -; cdr3_nt: TGTGCCAGCTTCAATGAGGGGACAGGGGGGTCTGAAGCTTTCTTT; cdr3_aa: CASFNEGTGGSEAFF
v_call: TRBV7-9; j_call: TRBJ2-1; d_call: TRBD1; clone_size: -; cdr3_nt: TGTGCCAGCAGTTCCCGGGACAGGGGTCTGTTGGATGAGCAGTTCTTC; cdr3_aa: CASSSRDRGLLDEQFF
v_call: TRBV7-9; j_call: TRBJ2-1; d_call: -; clone_size: -; cdr3_nt: TGTGCCAGCAGCTTAGGGGGCGGTGAGCAGTTCTTC; cdr3_aa: CASSLGGGEQFF
v_call: TRBV19; j_call: TRBJ2-7; d_call: -; clone_size: -; cdr3_nt: TGTGCCAGTAGTATAGCCAGGGGAATTATATACGAGCAGTACTTC; cdr3_aa: CASSIARGIIYEQYF
v_call: TRBV9; j_call: TRBJ2-5; d_call: -; clone_size: -; cdr3_nt: -; cdr3_aa: CASSSSGGHETQYF
v_call: TRBV7-6; j_call: TRBJ1-6; d_call: -; clone_size: -; cdr3_nt: TGTGCCAGCAGCTTAGGCGAAAATCATAATTCACCCCTCCACTTT; cdr3_aa: CASSLGENHNSPLHF
v_call: TRBV5-6; j_call: TRBJ1-4; d_call: TRBD1; clone_size: few; cdr3_nt: TGTGCCAGCAGCTTAGCAGACAGGGTGGGTGAAAAACTGTTTTTT; cdr3_aa: CASSLADRVGEKLFF
v_call: TRBV5-1; j_call: TRBJ2-1; d_call: TRBD2; clone_size: -; cdr3_nt: TGCGCCAGCAGCTTGCGGTGGACTAGCGGGGGGAATGAGCAGTTCTTC; cdr3_aa: CASSLRWTSGGNEQFF
v_call: TRBV7-3; j_call: TRBJ1-5; d_call: -; clone_size: -; cdr3_nt: TGTGCCAGCAGTTGGGGGGACAATCAGCCCCAGCATTTT; cdr3_aa: CASSWGDNQPQHF
v_call: TRBV9; j_call: TRBJ1-6; d_call: TRBD1; clone_size: once; cdr3_nt: TGTGCCAGCAGCCCCTGGGACAGCCACAATTCACCCCTCCACTTT; cdr3_aa: CASSPWDSHNSPLHF
v_call: TRBV27; j_call: TRBJ2-3; d_call: -; clone_size: -; cdr3_nt: TGTGCCAGCAGCAGGGTATCTCGCACAGATACGCAGTATTTT; cdr3_aa: CASSRVSRTDTQYF
v_call: TRBV5-1; j_call: TRBJ2-3; d_call: TRBD1; clone_size: -; cdr3_nt: TGCGCCAGCAGCAGCCCTCGGGGACAGGAGAAGGATACGCAGTATTTT; cdr3_aa: CASSSPRGQEKDTQYF
v_call: TRBV5-1; j_call: TRBJ2-7; d_call: -; clone_size: -; cdr3_nt: TGCGCCAGCAGCCCGGGGTTCGAGCAGTACTTC; cdr3_aa: CASSPGFEQYF
v_call: TRBV18; j_call: TRBJ2-5; d_call: -; clone_size: few; cdr3_nt: TGTGCCAGCTCACCAGTCCTCTGGCAGTATGTCCAAGAGACCCAGTACTTC; cdr3_aa: CASSPVLWQYVQETQYF
v_call: TRBV30; j_call: TRBJ1-2; d_call: TRBD1; clone_size: once; cdr3_nt: TGTGCCTGGAGTGACCCCCGGGACAGGATCTATGGCTACACCTTC; cdr3_aa: CAWSDPRDRIYGYTF
v_call: TRBV19; j_call: TRBJ2-2; d_call: -; clone_size: few; cdr3_nt: TGTGCCAGTAGTGCAACTTCCACCGGGGAGCTGTTTTTT; cdr3_aa: CASSATSTGELFF
v_call: TRBV15; j_call: TRBJ1-4; d_call: TRBD1; clone_size: -; cdr3_nt: TGTGCCACCAGCAGATCGACAGGGGGAGGAAAACTGTTTTTT; cdr3_aa: CATSRSTGGGKLFF
v_call: TRBV7-9; j_call: TRBJ1-6; d_call: -; clone_size: -; cdr3_nt: TGTGCCAGCAGCGGTATACAGAGGGGGTATAATTCACCCCTCCACTTT; cdr3_aa: CASSGIQRGYNSPLHF
v_call: TRBV4-3; j_call: TRBJ2-7; d_call: -; clone_size: -; cdr3_nt: TGCGCCAGCAGCCCCGACGCAGGTCCATTCGACGAGCAGTACTTC; cdr3_aa: CASSPDAGPFDEQYF
v_call: TRBV30; j_call: TRBJ2-7; d_call: -; clone_size: -; cdr3_nt: TGTGCCTGGATTTACCGGAGGCTGGCCTACGAGCAGTACTTC; cdr3_aa: CAWIYRRLAYEQYF
v_call: TRBV4-3; j_call: TRBJ1-5; d_call: -; clone_size: -; cdr3_nt: TGCGCCAGCAGCCAAGTCCGAGGTTATCAGCCCCAGCATTTT; cdr3_aa: CASSQVRGYQPQHF
v_call: TRBV10-1; j_call: TRBJ1-6; d_call: -; clone_size: -; cdr3_nt: -; cdr3_aa: CATYGCRYNSPLHF
v_call: TRBV9; j_call: TRBJ1-2; d_call: -; clone_size: -; cdr3_nt: TGTGCCAGCAGCTTCCGGACAGTCCAAACCTATGGCTACACCTTC; cdr3_aa: CASSFRTVQTYGYTF
v_call: TRBV10-1; j_call: TRBJ1-5; d_call: TRBD1; clone_size: -; cdr3_nt: TGCGCCAGCAGTGAGTCGACAGGGTGGGGGAGCAATCAGCCCCAGCATTTT; cdr3_aa: CASSESTGWGSNQPQHF
v_call: TRBV4-1; j_call: TRBJ2-3; d_call: -; clone_size: -; cdr3_nt: TGCGCCAGCGGCCATCAAATTCCAGATACGCAGTATTTT; cdr3_aa: CASGHQIPDTQYF
v_call: TRBV7-8; j_call: TRBJ2-3; d_call: TRBD2; clone_size: -; cdr3_nt: TGTGCCAGCAGCCGGACTAGCGGAGGCACAGATACGCAGTATTTT; cdr3_aa: CASSRTSGGTDTQYF
v_call: TRBV7-6; j_call: TRBJ1-5; d_call: TRBD1; clone_size: -; cdr3_nt: TGTGCCAGCAGCGCCCGGACAGGAGATCAGCCCCAGCATTTT; cdr3_aa: CASSARTGDQPQHF
v_call: TRBV29-1; j_call: TRBJ2-1; d_call: TRBD1; clone_size: -; cdr3_nt: TGCAGCGCGTACATCTTCACAGGGGGCGATAGGGGGGCCAGGTACAATGAGCAGTTCTTC; cdr3_aa: CSAYIFTGGDRGARYNEQFF
v_call: TRBV9; j_call: TRBJ1-5; d_call: -; clone_size: -; cdr3_nt: TGTGCCAGCAGCGAGGACAGTCGAAGCAATCAGCCCCAGCATTTT; cdr3_aa: CASSEDSRSNQPQHF
v_call: TRBV2; j_call: TRBJ2-7; d_call: TRBD2; clone_size: -; cdr3_nt: TGTGCCAGCAGGGGACTAGCGGGGGGCTATTCGGACGAGCAGTACTTC; cdr3_aa: CASRGLAGGYSDEQYF
v_call: TRBV9; j_call: TRBJ2-5; d_call: -; clone_size: -; cdr3_nt: TGTGCCAGCAGCGCCGGGACAACTCAAGAGACCCAGTACTTC; cdr3_aa: CASSAGTTQETQYF
v_call: TRBV25-1; j_call: TRBJ2-1; d_call: TRBD2; clone_size: -; cdr3_nt: TGTGCCAGTGGACTAGACCCCAATGAGCAGTTCTTC; cdr3_aa: CASGLDPNEQFF
v_call: TRBV19; j_call: TRBJ1-6; d_call: -; clone_size: -; cdr3_nt: TGTGCCAGTAACGAGGTTCTGAATTCACCCCTCCACTTT; cdr3_aa: CASNEVLNSPLHF
v_call: TRBV28; j_call: TRBJ2-7; d_call: TRBD2; clone_size: few; cdr3_nt: TGTGCCAGCAGTTTAGATGGGGGTCTGGGGGGGGAGCAGTACTTC; cdr3_aa: CASSLDGGLGGEQYF
v_call: TRBV7-9; j_call: TRBJ2-3; d_call: TRBD2; clone_size: -; cdr3_nt: TGTGCCAGCAGCCACTGGACTAGCGGGGGGTTCACAGATACGCAGTATTTT; cdr3_aa: CASSHWTSGGFTDTQYF
v_call: TRBV5-1; j_call: TRBJ1-3; d_call: TRBD1; clone_size: -; cdr3_nt: TGCGCCAGCAGAGAGACAGGGGGCGGAAACACCATATATTTT; cdr3_aa: CASRETGGGNTIYF
v_call: TRBV20-1; j_call: TRBJ1-2; d_call: -; clone_size: -; cdr3_nt: TGCAGTGTAAACTATGGCTACACCTTC; cdr3_aa: CSVNYGYTF
v_call: TRBV9; j_call: TRBJ1-1; d_call: -; clone_size: -; cdr3_nt: TGTGCCAGCAGCGTAGCGGAGGGATGGAGCACTGAAGCTTTCTTT; cdr3_aa: CASSVAEGWSTEAFF
v_call: TRBV7-7; j_call: TRBJ2-5; d_call: TRBD2; clone_size: few; cdr3_nt: TGTGCCAGCAGCCCAGGACTAGCTCTCCAAGAGACCCAGTACTTC; cdr3_aa: CASSPGLALQETQYF
v_call: TRBV9; j_call: TRBJ1-1; d_call: -; clone_size: -; cdr3_nt: TGTGCCAGCAGCGTAGCGGAGGGAACGGTTGAAGCTTTCTTT; cdr3_aa: CASSVAEGTVEAFF
v_call: TRBV4-3; j_call: TRBJ1-6; d_call: -; clone_size: -; cdr3_nt: TGCGCCAGCAGCCAATTATTGGGGCTCGGGGGGTCACCCCTCCACTTT; cdr3_aa: CASSQLLGLGGSPLHF
v_call: TRBV27; j_call: TRBJ2-1; d_call: -; clone_size: few; cdr3_nt: TGTGCCAGCAGTTTATTATCGGGGAACAATGAGCAGTTCTTC; cdr3_aa: CASSLLSGNNEQFF
v_call: TRBV7-9; j_call: TRBJ1-1; d_call: -; clone_size: -; cdr3_nt: TGTGCCAGCAGTTCAAGCCTGACGGCGGAGAACGCTGAAGCTTTCTTT; cdr3_aa: CASSSSLTAENAEAFF
v_call: TRBV2; j_call: TRBJ1-1; d_call: -; clone_size: -; cdr3_nt: TGTGCCAGCAGTCCTCGGGGGGGTCATCCTGAAGCTTTCTTT; cdr3_aa: CASSPRGGHPEAFF
v_call: TRBV5-3; j_call: TRBJ2-7; d_call: -; clone_size: -; cdr3_nt: TGTGCCAGCAGCTTTCGGGACTGGGGGGACTACGAGCAGTACTTC; cdr3_aa: CASSFRDWGDYEQYF
v_call: TRBV2; j_call: TRBJ1-3; d_call: -; clone_size: -; cdr3_nt: TGTGCCAGCAGGAACTACAGGGACCCCCCTGGAAACACCATATATTTT; cdr3_aa: CASRNYRDPPGNTIYF